Presented here are 13 T cell receptor beta chains from one specimen sequenced in a study of T cell changes during pregnancy in multiple sclerosis. Assay used: immunoSEQ multiplex PCR; TCRdb lists only in-frame clones, some missing. The sample records under 65,000 clones, around 90% being singletons. The sample here was CD4+ T cells from peripheral blood mononuclear cells, taken in the third trimester of pregnancy. These receptors were collected from a female donor with multiple sclerosis, enrolled in a pregnancy study.

The chain couples TRBV6-1 to TRBJ1-5; D may be TRBD1 (5 bases). Per the germline V gene, CDR1 is MNHNS and CDR2 is SASEGT. The V end lost 7 bases, the J end lost 12 bases, and 22 bases lay between the germline ends. The CDR3 runs 14 residues. CDR3 region: CASKEPGPSRRQHF. The CDR3 DNA follows: TGTGCCAGCAAAGAGCCAGGGCCGTCCAGGCGCCAGCATTTT.

This chain connects TRBV19 to TRBJ1-5, with TRBD1 matching 7 bases. This CDR3 comprises 16 residues. Germline trimming cut 5 bases from V and 0 bases from J; bases unmatched to any gene: 7. From germline, CDR1 is LNHDA and CDR2 SQIVND (reference sequence). The CDR3 spells CASSVQGPNSNQPQHF. In nucleotides, the CDR3 is TGTGCCAGTAGTGTACAGGGGCCCAATAGCAATCAGCCCCAGCATTTT. Complete variable domain (other parts from reference TRBV19 and TRBJ1-5): DGGITQSPKYLFRKEGQNVTLSCEQNLNHDAMYWYRQDPGQGLRLIYYSQIVNDFQKGDIAEGYSVSREKKESFPLTVTSAQKNPTAFYLCASSVQGPNSNQPQHFGDGTRLSIL.

The V call is TRBV6-5, the J call TRBJ2-2; 7 nucleotides align to TRBD1. The CDR3 contains 14 residues. Germline trimming cut 10 bases from V and 3 bases from J; bases unmatched to any gene: 8. Per germline, CDR1 MNHEY and CDR2 SVGAGI. The DNA for the CDR3 is TGTGCCATTCGAGGGCAGGGGGACACCGGGGAGCTGTTTTTT. Translated, it gives CAIRGQGDTGELFF.

The chain joins TRBV7-3 to TRBJ1-2; 9 bases match TRBD1. Losses at the gene ends were 1 base for V and 3 bases for J; bases not matched to a gene: 6. The CDR3 is 16 amino acids. Germline CDR1 SGHTA, CDR2 FQGTGA. CDR3 DNA sequence: TGTGCCAGCAGCTTAAGCCCGGGACAGGGCGACTATGGCTACACCTTC. Amino acid sequence: CASSLSPGQGDYGYTF.

V usage is TRBV18 and J usage is TRBJ1-4; the D gene is possibly TRBD1 (5 bases). Germline CDR1 reads KGHSH; CDR2 reads LQKENI. Between the trimmed V and J ends, which lost 3 bases and 0 bases, there was a span of 11 bases. CDR3 length: 16 amino acids. The CDR3 reads CASSPGGVSTNEKLFF. The CDR3 DNA sequence: TGTGCCAGCTCACCGGGGGGGGTGTCAACTAATGAAAAACTGTTTTTT. Combining the CDR3 with reference TRBV18 and TRBJ1-4 gives the whole variable domain NAGVMQNPRHLVRRRGQEARLRCSPMKGHSHVYWYRQLPEEGLKFMVYLQKENIIDESGMPKERFSAEFPKEGPSILRIQQVVRGDSAAYFCASSPGGVSTNEKLFFGSGTQLSVL.

The genes are TRBV7-9 and TRBJ2-4; possibly TRBD1 for D (5 bases). The V end lost 5 bases, the J end lost 2 bases, and 13 bases lay between the germline ends. The V gene's germline CDR1 is SEHNR and CDR2 FQNEAQ (reference sequence). The CDR3 totals 15 residues. DNA for the CDR3: TGTGCCAGCAGCCCCCAGACAGAAACCAAAAACATTCAGTACTTC. It is translated as CASSPQTETKNIQYF.

The chain couples TRBV10-2 to TRBJ1-1; tentative D call: TRBD1 (5 bases). Trimming shortened V by 3 bases and J by 4 bases, and 15 bases separated the two germline ends. Germline V gene data show CDR1 as WSHSY and CDR2 as SAAADI. The CDR3 consists of 15 residues. CDR3 sequence: CASSDPYQGLTEAFF. For the CDR3, the DNA is TGCGCCAGCAGTGACCCGTATCAGGGACTCACTGAAGCTTTCTTT.

The genes are TRBV10-3 and TRBJ1-3, with 11 bases fitting TRBD1. Per the germline V gene, CDR1 is ENHRY and CDR2 is SYGVKD. This CDR3 region has 19 residues. J was trimmed by 0 bases and V by 3 bases; bases with no gene match: 10. CDR3 amino acids: CAISDRLGQGGTSGNTIYF. The CDR3 DNA is TGTGCCATCAGTGACCGCCTGGGACAGGGGGGAACCTCTGGAAACACCATATATTTT.

This clone appeared once. This chain joins TRBV13 and TRBJ2-3; D is possibly TRBD2 (6 bases). CDR1 and CDR2 from the germline V gene are PRHDT and FYEKMQ (reference sequence). Trimming shortened V by 5 bases and J by 5 bases, and 20 bases separated the two germline ends. The CDR3 has 16 residues. The DNA for the CDR3 is TGTGCCAGCAGCCTCTACCGGGACTTGGGGCAAGATACGCAGTATTTT. As protein: CASSLYRDLGQDTQYF.

The chain combines TRBV4-1 with TRBJ2-4; possibly TRBD2 for D (6 bases). The ends were cut back, 3 bases at V and 7 bases at J, with 19 bases in the middle. This CDR3 spans 16 amino acids. Per the germline V gene, CDR1 is MGHRA and CDR2 is YSYEKL. The CDR3 is CASSQIPQRRGNIQYF. DNA for the CDR3: TGCGCCAGCAGCCAGATACCCCAAAGACGGGGGAACATTCAGTACTTC.

J is TRBJ1-5 and V is TRBV7-2; TRBD1 matches 8 bases. The germline CDR1 and CDR2 sequences are SGHTA and FQGNSA. The CDR3 is 15 amino acids. With 2 bases clipped from V and 7 bases from J, the junction kept 7 bases outside the gene matches. The CDR3 DNA reads as TGTGCCAGCAGCTTAAACCAGGGGGCAGGCCAGCCCCAGCATTTT. This gives the protein CASSLNQGAGQPQHF.

The chain carries TRBV5-1 and TRBJ2-7; TRBD1 aligns across 8 bases. The V and J ends lost 4 bases and 2 bases, in that order; junction bases with no gene match: 11. Germline loops: CDR1 SGHRS, CDR2 YFSETQ. The CDR3 is made up of 16 amino acids. The CDR3: CASSPTVWDRTYEQYF. The CDR3 DNA follows: TGCGCCAGCAGCCCTACTGTATGGGACAGGACCTACGAGCAGTACTTC.

As regards this clone: Other DNA sequences in the same sample also yield this CDR3. This chain joins TRBV9 and TRBJ1-3; 11 bases line up with TRBD1. CDR3 length equals 16 residues. Germline V gene data show CDR1 as SGDLS and CDR2 as YYNGEE. The J segment lost 3 bases and the V segment lost 3 bases, leaving 5 bases of the junction unmatched. Here the CDR3 DNA reads TGTGCCAGCAGCGCCCAGGGACAGGGGGATGGAAACACCATATATTTT. This codes for CASSAQGQGDGNTIYF.